Listed below are T cell receptor beta chains from one sample, sequenced in a study of cytomegalovirus exposure and HLA in healthy donors. Assay used: immunoSEQ multiplex PCR; TCRdb lists only in-frame clones, some missing. The sample carries about 160,000 clones, roughly 84% recorded once. Sequencing was carried out using PBMCs. The source is a man between 18 and 29 years old in good health and CMV-seropositive. Both conserved end residues are part of each CDR3. D genes are given only for firm matches. Expanded clones are given a class, and other clones once, few, many or no size at all.

d_call	v_call	clone_size	j_call	cdr3_nt	cdr3_aa
.	TRBV4-2	.	TRBJ1-1	TGTGCCAGCAGCCAAGATTTGCGGATTGAAGCTTTCTTT	CASSQDLRIEAFF
.	TRBV6-6	.	TRBJ1-1	TGTGCCAGCATCTTCGGGAACACTGAAGCTTTCTTT	CASIFGNTEAFF
.	TRBV27	once	TRBJ2-3	TGTGCCAGCATTTCGGGTACCCTTCCCGATACGCAGTATTTT	CASISGTLPDTQYF
.	TRBV7-3	once	TRBJ2-3	TGTGCCAGCAGCCCCCCCGGGATTCCCCACACAGATACGCAGTATTTT	CASSPPGIPHTDTQYF
TRBD2	TRBV5-6	.	TRBJ2-1	TGTGCCAGCAGCTCGCAACCCGGGACTAGCGGGGGGGATGAGCAGTTCTTC	CASSSQPGTSGGDEQFF
.	TRBV18	.	TRBJ1-1	TGTGCCAGCTCACCAGGGACACTTAACACTGAAGCTTTCTTT	CASSPGTLNTEAFF
.	TRBV7-2	.	TRBJ1-5	TGTGCCAGCAGCCCTTTAACAGGGACCAATCAGCCCCAGCATTTT	CASSPLTGTNQPQHF
.	TRBV9	.	TRBJ1-4	TGTGCCAGCAGCGTAGAGGGGGAAAAACTGTTTTTT	CASSVEGEKLFF
.	TRBV5-5	.	TRBJ2-2	TGTGCCAGCAGTCATGACAGCCTTAACACCGGGGAGCTGTTTTTT	CASSHDSLNTGELFF
TRBD1	TRBV7-9	.	TRBJ1-2	TGTGCCAGCAGCTTAGTTGAGGGGGCAGATGGCTACACCTTC	CASSLVEGADGYTF
.	TRBV4-3	.	TRBJ1-2	TGCGCCAGCAGCTCCGAATCCGCAGGGGTTGGCTACACCTTC	CASSSESAGVGYTF
TRBD1	TRBV7-8	.	TRBJ2-7	TGTGCCAGCAGCTTAGCGGAAGTGCTCGGGACAGGGCGAGTTAGGTACGAGCAGTACTTC	CASSLAEVLGTGRVRYEQYF
.	TRBV5-1	few	TRBJ1-5	TGCGCCAGCAGCTTGGGGGGGGATCAGCCCCAGCATTTT	CASSLGGDQPQHF
TRBD1	TRBV2	.	TRBJ1-4	TGTGCCAGCATGGACAGGGGGCTACCGGAGGAAAAACTGTTTTTT	CASMDRGLPEEKLFF
.	TRBV5-4	.	TRBJ2-5	TGTGCCAGCAGCTTGGACAGCATCCAAGAGACCCAGTACTTC	CASSLDSIQETQYF
TRBD1	TRBV19	.	TRBJ1-1	TGTGCCAGTAGTATATTCGGCAGGGGGCACACTGAAGCTTTCTTT	CASSIFGRGHTEAFF
TRBD2	TRBV18	.	TRBJ2-1	TGTGCCAGCTCGCAACTAGCGGGGGGCTCCGATGAGCAGTTCTTC	CASSQLAGGSDEQFF
TRBD2	TRBV5-4	.	TRBJ2-1	TGTGCCAGCAGCCTGACTAGCGGGACCTACAATGAGCAGTTCTTC	CASSLTSGTYNEQFF
.	TRBV29-1	.	TRBJ1-2	TGCAGCGTTGCGTACAGTGATGGCTACACCTTC	CSVAYSDGYTF
TRBD1	TRBV7-2	.	TRBJ1-4	TGTGCCAGCAGCTTAAATGGACAGGGATCTAATGAAAAACTGTTTTTT	CASSLNGQGSNEKLFF
TRBD1	TRBV25-1	.	TRBJ2-2	TGTGCCAGCAGTGATGGGACAGGGGTGACCGGGGAGCTGTTTTTT	CASSDGTGVTGELFF
.	TRBV6-1	.	TRBJ2-2	TGTGCCGAAAAAGCGGGGAACACCGGGGAGCTGTTTTTT	CAEKAGNTGELFF
.	TRBV19	.	TRBJ1-4	TGTGCCAGTAGAAAAGTCGGCGAGGGTTATGAAAAACTGTTTTTT	CASRKVGEGYEKLFF
.	TRBV19	.	TRBJ1-1	TGTGCCAGTAGCCCCACGCTCGGTGAAGCTTTCTTT	CASSPTLGEAFF
TRBD1	TRBV5-4	few	TRBJ1-1	TGTGCCAGCAGTCGGACAGGGAACGCTTTCTTT	CASSRTGNAFF
.	TRBV14	once	TRBJ2-7	TGTGCCAGCAGCCAAGATCTACAGTCCGAGCAGTACTTC	CASSQDLQSEQYF
TRBD1	TRBV11-3	.	TRBJ2-2	TGTGCCAGCAGCGACAGGGGTACCGGGGAGCTGTTTTTT	CASSDRGTGELFF
.	TRBV4-3	.	TRBJ2-1	TGCGCCAGCAGCCCAATTGGGGGCCGGAGCTACAATGAGCAGTTCTTC	CASSPIGGRSYNEQFF
TRBD1	TRBV19	.	TRBJ2-1	TGTGCCAGTAGTTTGGGACAGGGGCTAAGTGAGCAGTTCTTC	CASSLGQGLSEQFF
TRBD2	TRBV9	.	TRBJ2-1	TGTGCCAGCAGCGTGGGGGGACTAGCGGTTTACAATGAGCAGTTCTTC	CASSVGGLAVYNEQFF
TRBD1	TRBV5-1	.	TRBJ2-1	TGCGCCAGCTCACTGACAGGGGGATCGCCAAGCTCCTACAATGAGCAGTTCTTC	CASSLTGGSPSSYNEQFF
TRBD1	TRBV10-3	.	TRBJ2-7	TGTGCCATCAGTGTGGGACAGGGAACCGAGCAGTACTTC	CAISVGQGTEQYF
.	TRBV11-2	.	TRBJ1-2	TGTGCCAGCAGCTTAGGGGCAGCTCAACTTTATGGCTACACCTTC	CASSLGAAQLYGYTF
TRBD1	TRBV5-1	.	TRBJ2-7	TGCGCCAGCAGCTTTGGACAGGACTACGAGCAGTACTTC	CASSFGQDYEQYF
.	TRBV7-6	.	TRBJ2-2	TGTGCCAGCAGCCCGGGGGCCGGGGGGACCGGGGAGCTGTTTTTT	CASSPGAGGTGELFF
TRBD2	TRBV4-1	once	TRBJ2-6	TGCGCCAGCAGCCAAGATCCTGCAGCGGGGGGATTCTCTGGGGCCAACGTCCTGACTTTC	CASSQDPAAGGFSGANVLTF
TRBD1	TRBV27	.	TRBJ2-7	TGTGCCAGCAGTTTAACGGGACAGGGAGATTACGAGCAGTACTTC	CASSLTGQGDYEQYF
.	TRBV30	.	TRBJ1-1	TGTGCCTGGAGGGGGGGTTCAGGAGTGAACACTGAAGCTTTCTTT	CAWRGGSGVNTEAFF
.	TRBV20-1	.	TRBJ2-3	TGCAGCAGTGGGCCAAAGGATACGCAGTATTTT	CSSGPKDTQYF
TRBD2	TRBV9	.	TRBJ2-3	TGTGCCAGCAGCGTAGTTGCGGGGGGGACAGATACGCAGTATTTT	CASSVVAGGTDTQYF
.	TRBV6-1	.	TRBJ1-1	TGTGCCAGCAGTGAAGCGCTTCGGGGGAAGGGGGCTTTCTTT	CASSEALRGKGAFF
.	TRBV4-3	.	TRBJ2-7	TGCGCCAGCAGCCAAGAATCCAGGAACGAGCAGTACTTC	CASSQESRNEQYF
TRBD1	TRBV6-1	.	TRBJ2-1	TGTGCCAGCAGTGGGGGACAGGGGGCTAGGAATGAGCAGTTCTTC	CASSGGQGARNEQFF
TRBD1	TRBV29-1	.	TRBJ2-1	TGCAGCGTGGGACAGGGGCGAAGCAATGAGCAGTTCTTC	CSVGQGRSNEQFF
TRBD2	TRBV11-2	.	TRBJ2-7	TGTGCCAGCAGCTTAGGTCTAGCGGGGGACTACGAGCAGTACTTC	CASSLGLAGDYEQYF
TRBD1	TRBV30	.	TRBJ1-6	TGTGCCTGGATCAACAGGGGAAGTAATTCACCCCTCCACTTT	CAWINRGSNSPLHF